This TCR beta chain was obtained from a study of T-cell reconstitution after alpha-beta-depleted transplantation in children. The table lists this clonotype with a count of one. No antigen is known for it. Unique molecular identifiers were incorporated into the prepared TCRbeta library. TCRdb processed the PCR reads anew with MiXCR; each CDR3 protein has one entry. The data hold 610,000 or so distinct CDR3 sequences, with 25% to 30% observed a single time. Germline V lookup: CDR1 SEHNR, CDR2 FQNEAQ (reference sequence). This CDR3 region has 15 residues. Trimming cost V 5 bases and J 5 bases; bases outside gene matches: 10. Findings and caveats of the study: About two months after transplant, alpha-beta T cells reportedly came from several hundred expanded graft clones. T-cell counts and diversity at one year following transplant were attributed mainly to newly produced T cells.

Sequenced material: PBMCs, taken before TCRalphabeta/CD19-depleted stem cell transplant. The chain recombines TRBV7-9 with TRBJ2-3; TRBD2 aligns across 7 bases. The receptor was isolated from a boy less than two years old with Wiskott-Aldrich syndrome, due to receive a stem cell transplant. In DNA form, the CDR3 reads TGTGCCAGCAGCCTTGATAGCGGGTCCGGAGATACGCAGTATTTT. It yields the protein CASSLDSGSGDTQYF.